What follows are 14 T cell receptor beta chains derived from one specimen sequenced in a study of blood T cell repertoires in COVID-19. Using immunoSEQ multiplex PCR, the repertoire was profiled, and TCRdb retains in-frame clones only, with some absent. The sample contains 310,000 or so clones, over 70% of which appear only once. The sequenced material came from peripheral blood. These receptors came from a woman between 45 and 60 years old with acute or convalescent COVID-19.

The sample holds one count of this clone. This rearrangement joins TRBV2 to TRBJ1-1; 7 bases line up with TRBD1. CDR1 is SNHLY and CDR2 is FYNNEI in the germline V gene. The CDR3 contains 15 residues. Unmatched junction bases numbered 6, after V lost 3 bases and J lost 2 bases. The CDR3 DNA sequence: TGTGCCAGCAGTGAGACAGGGCCCCTCAACACTGAAGCTTTCTTT. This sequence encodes CASSETGPLNTEAFF. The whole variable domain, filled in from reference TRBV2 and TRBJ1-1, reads EPEVTQTPSHQVTQMGQEVILRCVPISNHLYFYWYRQILGQKVEFLVSFYNNEISEKSEIFDDQFSVERPDGSNFTLKIRSTKLEDSAMYFCASSETGPLNTEAFFGQGTRLTVV.

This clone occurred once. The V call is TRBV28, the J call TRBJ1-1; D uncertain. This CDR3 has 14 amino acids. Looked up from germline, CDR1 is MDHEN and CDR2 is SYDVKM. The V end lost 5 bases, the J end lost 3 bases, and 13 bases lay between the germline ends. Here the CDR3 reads CASSDEVGDTEAFF. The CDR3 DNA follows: TGTGCCAGCAGTGACGAAGTGGGAGACACTGAAGCTTTCTTT.

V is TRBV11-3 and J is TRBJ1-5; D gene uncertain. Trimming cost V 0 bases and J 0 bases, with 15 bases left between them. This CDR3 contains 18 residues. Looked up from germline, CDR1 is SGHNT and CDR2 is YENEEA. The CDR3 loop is CASSLDRGKRHSNQPQHF. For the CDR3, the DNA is TGTGCCAGCAGCTTAGATCGGGGAAAGAGGCATAGCAATCAGCCCCAGCATTTT.

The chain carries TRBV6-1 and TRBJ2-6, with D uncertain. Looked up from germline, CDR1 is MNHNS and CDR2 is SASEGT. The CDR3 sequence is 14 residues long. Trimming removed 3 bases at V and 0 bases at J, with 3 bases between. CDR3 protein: CASSESSGANVLTF. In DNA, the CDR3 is TGTGCCAGCAGTGAGAGCTCTGGGGCCAACGTCCTGACTTTC.

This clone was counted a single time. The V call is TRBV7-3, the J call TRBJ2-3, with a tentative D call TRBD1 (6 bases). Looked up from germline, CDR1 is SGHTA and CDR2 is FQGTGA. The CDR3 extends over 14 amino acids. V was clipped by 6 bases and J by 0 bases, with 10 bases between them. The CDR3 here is CASRQGPSTDTQYF. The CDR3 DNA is TGTGCCAGCAGGCAGGGGCCGAGCACAGATACGCAGTATTTT.

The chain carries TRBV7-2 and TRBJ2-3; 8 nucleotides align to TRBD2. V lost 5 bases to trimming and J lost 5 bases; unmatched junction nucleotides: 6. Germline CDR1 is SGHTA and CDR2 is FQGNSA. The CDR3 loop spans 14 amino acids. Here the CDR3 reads CASSPGLAQDTQYF. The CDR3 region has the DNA TGTGCCAGCAGCCCCGGACTAGCACAAGATACGCAGTATTTT.

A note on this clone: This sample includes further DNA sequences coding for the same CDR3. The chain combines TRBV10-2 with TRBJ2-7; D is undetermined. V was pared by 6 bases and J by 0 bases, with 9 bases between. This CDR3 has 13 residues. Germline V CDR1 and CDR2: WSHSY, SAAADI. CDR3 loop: CASRETGSYEQYV. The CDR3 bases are TGCGCCAGCAGGGAGACGGGCTCCTACGAGCAGTACGTC.

The DNA of the CDR3 is TGCAGCGTTGTCATGGGGGGATGGGACACTGAAGCTTTCTTT. This encodes CSVVMGGWDTEAFF. The chain links TRBV29-1 to TRBJ1-1, with a tentative D call TRBD1 (5 bases). The germline CDR1 and CDR2 sequences are SQVTM and ANQGSEA. The CDR3 sequence is 14 residues long. V lost 4 bases and J 3 bases, leaving 15 bases between the germline ends.

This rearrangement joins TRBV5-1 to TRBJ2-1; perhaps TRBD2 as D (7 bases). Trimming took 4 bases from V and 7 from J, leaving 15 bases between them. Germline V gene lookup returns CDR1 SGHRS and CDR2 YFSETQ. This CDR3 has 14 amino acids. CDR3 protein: CASSPGGLANEQFF. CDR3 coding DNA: TGCGCCAGCAGCCCGGGGGGCTTAGCGAATGAGCAGTTCTTC.

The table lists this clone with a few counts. CDR3 in DNA: TGTGCCACCAGTGATTTGGGGCAGGGCGTGGGAGGCTACACCTTC. It codes for CATSDLGQGVGGYTF. The genes are TRBV24-1 and TRBJ1-2; possibly TRBD1 for D (5 bases). Trimming stripped 0 bases from V and 8 bases from J, with 15 bases between. The CDR3 consists of 15 residues. Germline V gene sequence: CDR1 KGHDR, CDR2 SFDVKD.

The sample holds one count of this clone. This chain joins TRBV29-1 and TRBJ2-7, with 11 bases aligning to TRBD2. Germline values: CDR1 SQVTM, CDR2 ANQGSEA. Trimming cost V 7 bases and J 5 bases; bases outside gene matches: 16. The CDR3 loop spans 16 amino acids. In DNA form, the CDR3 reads TGCAGCGCTAAGAGGGTACTAGCGGGAGTCTTGGACGAGCAGTACTTC. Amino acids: CSAKRVLAGVLDEQYF.

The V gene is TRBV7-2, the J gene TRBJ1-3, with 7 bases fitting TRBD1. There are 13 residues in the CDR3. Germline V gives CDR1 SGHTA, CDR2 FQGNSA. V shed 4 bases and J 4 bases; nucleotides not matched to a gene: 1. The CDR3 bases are TGTGCCAGCAGCTCGGGACAGGGAAACACCATATATTTT. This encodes CASSSGQGNTIYF.

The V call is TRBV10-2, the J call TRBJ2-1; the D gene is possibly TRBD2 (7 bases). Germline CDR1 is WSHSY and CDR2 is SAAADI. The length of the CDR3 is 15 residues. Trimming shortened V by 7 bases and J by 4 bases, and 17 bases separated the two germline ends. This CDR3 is CASKGGGAGYNEQFF. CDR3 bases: TGCGCCAGCAAGGGGGGGGGAGCGGGGTACAATGAGCAGTTCTTC.

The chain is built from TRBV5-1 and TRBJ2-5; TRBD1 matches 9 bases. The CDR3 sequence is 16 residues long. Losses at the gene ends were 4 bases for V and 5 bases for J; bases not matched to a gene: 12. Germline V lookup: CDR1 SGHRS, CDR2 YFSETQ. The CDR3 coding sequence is TGCGCCAGCAGCCCCAGGACAGGGGCGAGGGGGGAGACCCAGTACTTC. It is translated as CASSPRTGARGETQYF.